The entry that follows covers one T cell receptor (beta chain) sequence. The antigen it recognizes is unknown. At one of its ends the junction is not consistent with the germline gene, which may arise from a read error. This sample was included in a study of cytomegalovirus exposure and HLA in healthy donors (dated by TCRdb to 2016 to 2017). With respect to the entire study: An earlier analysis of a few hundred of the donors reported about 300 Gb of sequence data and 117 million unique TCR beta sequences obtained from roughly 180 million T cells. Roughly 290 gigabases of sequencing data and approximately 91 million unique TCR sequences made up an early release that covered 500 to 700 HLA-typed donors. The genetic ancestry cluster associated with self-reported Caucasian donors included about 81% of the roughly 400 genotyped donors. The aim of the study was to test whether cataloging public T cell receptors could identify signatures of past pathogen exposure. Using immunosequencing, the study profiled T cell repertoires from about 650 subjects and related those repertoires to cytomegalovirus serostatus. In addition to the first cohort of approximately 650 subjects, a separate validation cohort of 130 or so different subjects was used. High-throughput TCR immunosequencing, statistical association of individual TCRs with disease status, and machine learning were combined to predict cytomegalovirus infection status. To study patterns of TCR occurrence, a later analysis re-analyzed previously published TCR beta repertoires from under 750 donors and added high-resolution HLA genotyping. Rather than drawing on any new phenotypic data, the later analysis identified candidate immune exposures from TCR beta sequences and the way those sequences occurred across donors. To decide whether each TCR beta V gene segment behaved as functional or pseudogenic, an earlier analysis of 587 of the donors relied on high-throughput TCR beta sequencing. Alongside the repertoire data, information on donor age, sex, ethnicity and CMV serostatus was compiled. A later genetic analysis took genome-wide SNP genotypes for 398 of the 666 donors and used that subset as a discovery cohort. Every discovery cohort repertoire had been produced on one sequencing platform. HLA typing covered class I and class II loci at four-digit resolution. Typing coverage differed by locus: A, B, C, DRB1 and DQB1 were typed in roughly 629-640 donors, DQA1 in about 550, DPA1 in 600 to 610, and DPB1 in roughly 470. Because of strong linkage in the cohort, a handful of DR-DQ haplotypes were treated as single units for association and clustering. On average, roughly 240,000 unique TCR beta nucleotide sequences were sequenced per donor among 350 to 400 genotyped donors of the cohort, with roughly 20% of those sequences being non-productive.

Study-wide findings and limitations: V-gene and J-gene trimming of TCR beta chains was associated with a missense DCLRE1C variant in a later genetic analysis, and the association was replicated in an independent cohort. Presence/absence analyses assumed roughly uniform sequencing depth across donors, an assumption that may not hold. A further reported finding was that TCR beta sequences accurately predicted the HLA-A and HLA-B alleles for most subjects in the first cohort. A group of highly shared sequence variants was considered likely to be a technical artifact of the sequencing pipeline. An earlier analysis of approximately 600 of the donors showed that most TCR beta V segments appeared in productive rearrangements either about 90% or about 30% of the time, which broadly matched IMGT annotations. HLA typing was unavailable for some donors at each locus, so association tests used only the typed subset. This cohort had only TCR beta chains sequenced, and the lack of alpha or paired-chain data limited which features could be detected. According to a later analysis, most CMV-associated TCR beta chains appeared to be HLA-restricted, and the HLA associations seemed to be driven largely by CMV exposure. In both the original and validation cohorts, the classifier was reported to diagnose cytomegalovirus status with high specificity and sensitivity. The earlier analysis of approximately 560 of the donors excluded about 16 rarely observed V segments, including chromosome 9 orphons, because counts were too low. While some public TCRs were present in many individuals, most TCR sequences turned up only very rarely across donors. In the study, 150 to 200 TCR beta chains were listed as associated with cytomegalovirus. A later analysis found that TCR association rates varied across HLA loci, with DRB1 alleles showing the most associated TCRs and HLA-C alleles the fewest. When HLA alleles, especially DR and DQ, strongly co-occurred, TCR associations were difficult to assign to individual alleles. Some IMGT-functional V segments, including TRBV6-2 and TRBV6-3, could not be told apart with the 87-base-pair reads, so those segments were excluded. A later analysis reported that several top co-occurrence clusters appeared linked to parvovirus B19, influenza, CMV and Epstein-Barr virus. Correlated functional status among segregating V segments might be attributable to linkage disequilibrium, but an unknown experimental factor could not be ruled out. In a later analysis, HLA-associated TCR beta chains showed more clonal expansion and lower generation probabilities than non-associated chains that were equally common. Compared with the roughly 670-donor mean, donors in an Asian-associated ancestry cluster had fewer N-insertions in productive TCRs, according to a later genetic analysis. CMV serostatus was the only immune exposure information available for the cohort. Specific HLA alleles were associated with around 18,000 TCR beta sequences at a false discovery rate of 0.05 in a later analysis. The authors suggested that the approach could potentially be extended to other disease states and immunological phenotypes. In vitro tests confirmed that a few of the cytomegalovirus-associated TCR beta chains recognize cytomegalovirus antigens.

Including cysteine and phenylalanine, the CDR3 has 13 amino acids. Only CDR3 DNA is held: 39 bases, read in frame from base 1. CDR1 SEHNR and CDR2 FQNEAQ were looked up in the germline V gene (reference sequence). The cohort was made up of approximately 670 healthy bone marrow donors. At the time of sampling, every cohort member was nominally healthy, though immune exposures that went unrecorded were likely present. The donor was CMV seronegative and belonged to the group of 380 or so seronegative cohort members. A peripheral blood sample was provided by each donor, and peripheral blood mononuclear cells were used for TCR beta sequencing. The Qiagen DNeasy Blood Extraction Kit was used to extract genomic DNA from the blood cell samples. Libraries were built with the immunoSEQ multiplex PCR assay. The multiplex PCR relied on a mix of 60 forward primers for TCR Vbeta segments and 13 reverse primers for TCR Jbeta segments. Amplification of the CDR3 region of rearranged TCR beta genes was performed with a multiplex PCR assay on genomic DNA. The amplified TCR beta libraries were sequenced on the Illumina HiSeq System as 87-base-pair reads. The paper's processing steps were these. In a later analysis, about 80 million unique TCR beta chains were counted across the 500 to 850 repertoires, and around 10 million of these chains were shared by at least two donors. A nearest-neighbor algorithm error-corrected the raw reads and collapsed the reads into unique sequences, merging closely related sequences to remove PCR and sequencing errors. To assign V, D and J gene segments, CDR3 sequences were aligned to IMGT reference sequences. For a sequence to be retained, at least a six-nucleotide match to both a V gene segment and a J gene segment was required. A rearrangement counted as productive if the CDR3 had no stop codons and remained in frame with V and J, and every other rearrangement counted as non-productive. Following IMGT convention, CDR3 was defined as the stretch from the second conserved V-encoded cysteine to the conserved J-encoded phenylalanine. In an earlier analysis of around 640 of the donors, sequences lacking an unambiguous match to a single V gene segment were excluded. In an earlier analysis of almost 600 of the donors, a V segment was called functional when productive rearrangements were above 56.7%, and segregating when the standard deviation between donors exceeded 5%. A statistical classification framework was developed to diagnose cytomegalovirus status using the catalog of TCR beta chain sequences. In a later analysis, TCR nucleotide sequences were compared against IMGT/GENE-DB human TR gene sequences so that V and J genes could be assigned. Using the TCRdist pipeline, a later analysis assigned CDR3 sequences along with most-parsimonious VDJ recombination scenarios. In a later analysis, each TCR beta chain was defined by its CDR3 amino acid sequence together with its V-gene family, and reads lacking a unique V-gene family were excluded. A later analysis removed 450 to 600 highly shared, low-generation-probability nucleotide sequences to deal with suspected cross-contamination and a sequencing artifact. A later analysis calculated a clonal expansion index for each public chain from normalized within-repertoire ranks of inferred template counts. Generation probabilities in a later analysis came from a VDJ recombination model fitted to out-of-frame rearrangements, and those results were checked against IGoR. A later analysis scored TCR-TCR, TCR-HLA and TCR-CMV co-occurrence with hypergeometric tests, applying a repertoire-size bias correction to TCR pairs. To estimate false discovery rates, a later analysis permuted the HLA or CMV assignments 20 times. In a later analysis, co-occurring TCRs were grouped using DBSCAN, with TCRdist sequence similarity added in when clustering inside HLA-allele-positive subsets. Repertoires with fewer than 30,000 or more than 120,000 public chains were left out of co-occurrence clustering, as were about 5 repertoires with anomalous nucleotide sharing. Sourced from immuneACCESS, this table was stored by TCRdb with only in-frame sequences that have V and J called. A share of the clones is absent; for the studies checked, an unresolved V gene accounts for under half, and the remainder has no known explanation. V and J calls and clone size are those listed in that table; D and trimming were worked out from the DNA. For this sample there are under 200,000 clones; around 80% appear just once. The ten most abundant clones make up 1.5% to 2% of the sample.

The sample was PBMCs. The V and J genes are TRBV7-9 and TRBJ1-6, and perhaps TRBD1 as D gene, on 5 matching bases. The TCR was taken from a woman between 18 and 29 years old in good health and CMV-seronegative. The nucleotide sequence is TGTTCCAGCAGCTTGACAGTTAATTCACCCCTCCACTTT. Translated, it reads CSSSLTVNSPLHF.